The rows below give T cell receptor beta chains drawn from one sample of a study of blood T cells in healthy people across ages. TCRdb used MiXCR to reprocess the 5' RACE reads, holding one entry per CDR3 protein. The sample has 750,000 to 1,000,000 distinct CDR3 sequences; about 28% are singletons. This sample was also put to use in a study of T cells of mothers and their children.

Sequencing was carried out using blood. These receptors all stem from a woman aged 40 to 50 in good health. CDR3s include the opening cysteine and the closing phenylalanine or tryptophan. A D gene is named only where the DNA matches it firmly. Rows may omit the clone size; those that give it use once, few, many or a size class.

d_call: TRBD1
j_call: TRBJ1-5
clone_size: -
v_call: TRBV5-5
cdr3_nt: TGTGCCAGCAGCTTGGCAGGGGGAGGACGGGCTCGGCCCCAGCATTTT
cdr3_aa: CASSLAGGGRARPQHF

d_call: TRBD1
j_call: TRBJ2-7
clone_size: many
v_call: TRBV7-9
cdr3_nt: TGTGCCAGCAGCTCCCCGAGGGCAGGGGGTTTCTACGAGCAGTACTTC
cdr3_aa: CASSSPRAGGFYEQYF

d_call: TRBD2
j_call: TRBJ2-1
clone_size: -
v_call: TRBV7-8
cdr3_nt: TGTGCCAGCAGCTTAGTGGGACCGGGGGGTGAGCAGTTCTTC
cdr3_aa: CASSLVGPGGEQFF

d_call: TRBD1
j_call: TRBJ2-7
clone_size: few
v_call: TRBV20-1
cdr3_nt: TGCAGTGCTAAGGCCCGCCGCCTCGCCCCTCGGGGACAGGGGGCTCCTTCTTACGAGCAGTACTTC
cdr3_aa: CSAKARRLAPRGQGAPSYEQYF

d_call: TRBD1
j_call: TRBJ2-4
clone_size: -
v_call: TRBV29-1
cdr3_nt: TGCAGCGTTGACTTGGACAGGGTTTTTCGCGCCCAGTACTTC
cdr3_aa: CSVDLDRVFRAQYF

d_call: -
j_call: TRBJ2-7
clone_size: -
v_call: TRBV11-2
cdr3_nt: TGTGCCAGCAGCTTAGCCGGGGGAACCGAGCAGTACTTC
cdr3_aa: CASSLAGGTEQYF

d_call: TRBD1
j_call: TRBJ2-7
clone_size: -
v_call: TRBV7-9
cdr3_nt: TGTGCCAGCAGCTTAGGGCCCAGGGGGAGCTACGAGCAGTACTTC
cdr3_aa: CASSLGPRGSYEQYF

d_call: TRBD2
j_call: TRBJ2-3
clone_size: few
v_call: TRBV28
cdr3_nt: TGTGCCAGCAGTGTGACTAGCGGGGTAATCACAGATACGCAGTATTTT
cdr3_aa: CASSVTSGVITDTQYF

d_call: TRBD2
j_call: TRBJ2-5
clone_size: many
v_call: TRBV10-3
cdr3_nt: TGTGCCTGCGGCGGGGGGCTGCAAGAGACCCAGTACTTC
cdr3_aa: CACGGGLQETQYF

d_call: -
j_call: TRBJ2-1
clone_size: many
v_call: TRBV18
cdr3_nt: TGTGCCAGCTCACCAAACATGTACGATGAGCAGTTCTTC
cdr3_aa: CASSPNMYDEQFF

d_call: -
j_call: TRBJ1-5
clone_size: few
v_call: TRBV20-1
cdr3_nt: TGCAGTGCCATTCAGCCAGGTTATAGCAATCAGCCCCAGCATTTT
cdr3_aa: CSAIQPGYSNQPQHF

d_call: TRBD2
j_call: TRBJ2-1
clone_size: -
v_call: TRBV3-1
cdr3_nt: TGTGCCAGCAGCCCGCGCTTGAATGGCGGGGGGGACAATGAGCAGTTCTTC
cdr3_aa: CASSPRLNGGGDNEQFF

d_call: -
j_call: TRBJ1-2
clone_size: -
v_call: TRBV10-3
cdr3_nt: TGTGCCATCAGTGAGTCGGTTGGGGCAGCCATAAACTATGGCTACACCTTC
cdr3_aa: CAISESVGAAINYGYTF

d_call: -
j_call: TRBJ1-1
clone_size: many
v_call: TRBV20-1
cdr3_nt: TGCAGTGCTAGTCCAGGGGCTTTGCACACTGAAGCTTTCTTT
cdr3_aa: CSASPGALHTEAFF

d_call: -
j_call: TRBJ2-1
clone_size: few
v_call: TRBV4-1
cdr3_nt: TGCGCCAGCAGCCAAGACCAGCTTGGGCAGTTCTTC
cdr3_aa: CASSQDQLGQFF

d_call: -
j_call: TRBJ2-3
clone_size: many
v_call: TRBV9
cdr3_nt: TGTGCCAGCAGTGTCGTAGGGTCCACAGATACGCAGTATTTT
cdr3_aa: CASSVVGSTDTQYF

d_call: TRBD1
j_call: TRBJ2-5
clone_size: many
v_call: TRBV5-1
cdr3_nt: TGCGCCAGCAGCCAACTCATGACAGGGGGCCCGGAGACCCAGTACTTC
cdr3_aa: CASSQLMTGGPETQYF

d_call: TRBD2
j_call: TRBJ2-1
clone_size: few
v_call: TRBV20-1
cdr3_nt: TGCAGTGCTAGAGATTTCGTAGCGGGGGGAGGTGAGCAGTTCTTC
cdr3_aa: CSARDFVAGGGEQFF

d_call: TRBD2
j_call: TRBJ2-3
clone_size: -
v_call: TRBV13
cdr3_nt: TGTGCCAGCAGCCAACCCGGGACTAGAAAAGGGGATACGCAGTATTTT
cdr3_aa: CASSQPGTRKGDTQYF

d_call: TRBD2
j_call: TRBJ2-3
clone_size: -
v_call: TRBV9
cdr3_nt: TGTGCCAGCGGCAGGACTAGCGCATGGTCAGATACGCAGTATTTT
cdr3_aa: CASGRTSAWSDTQYF

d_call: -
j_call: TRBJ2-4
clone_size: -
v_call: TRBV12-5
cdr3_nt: TGTGCTAGTGGTTCAGTCAACAATGAGCAGTACTTC
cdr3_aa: CASGSVNNEQYF

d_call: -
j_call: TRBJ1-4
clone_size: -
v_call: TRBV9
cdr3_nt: TGTGCCAGCAGCGTAGGGTTCAGGGGCGAGGAAAAACTGTTTTTT
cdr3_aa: CASSVGFRGEEKLFF

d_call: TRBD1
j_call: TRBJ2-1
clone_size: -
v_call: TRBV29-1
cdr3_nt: TGCAGCGTTGAAGGGGTGGCAGGGGGCGCCTCTTACGAGCAGTTCTTC
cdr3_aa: CSVEGVAGGASYEQFF

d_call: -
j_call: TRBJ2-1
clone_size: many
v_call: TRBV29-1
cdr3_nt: TGCAGCGTTGTGGGGAGGGGGACCCACTTAATGGAGCAGTTCTTC
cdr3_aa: CSVVGRGTHLMEQFF

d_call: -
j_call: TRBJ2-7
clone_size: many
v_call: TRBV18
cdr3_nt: TGTGCCAGCTCACCAAGGCAGAACAACTACGAGCAGTACTTC
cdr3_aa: CASSPRQNNYEQYF

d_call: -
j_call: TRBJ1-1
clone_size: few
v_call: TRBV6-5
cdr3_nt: TGTGCCAGCAGTTACTGGAGATCGATGAACACTGAAGCTTTCTTT
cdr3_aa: CASSYWRSMNTEAFF

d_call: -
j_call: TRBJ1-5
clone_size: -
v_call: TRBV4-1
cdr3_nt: TGCGCCAGCAGCCCTAGTCTGGGGGGGAATCAGCCCCAGCATTTT
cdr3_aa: CASSPSLGGNQPQHF

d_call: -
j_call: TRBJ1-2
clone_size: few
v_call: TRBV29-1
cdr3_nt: TGCAGCGGCCTAGGGGGACCTAACTATGGCTACACCTTC
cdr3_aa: CSGLGGPNYGYTF

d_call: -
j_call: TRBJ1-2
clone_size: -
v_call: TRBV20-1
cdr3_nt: TGCAGTGTTAGTGGCAGGGGAGGAAACTATGGCTACACCTTC
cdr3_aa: CSVSGRGGNYGYTF

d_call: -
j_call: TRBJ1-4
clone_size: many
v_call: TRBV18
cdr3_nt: TGTGCCAGCTCCCCCGCCGGGTCTACTAATGAAAAACTGTTTTTT
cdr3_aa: CASSPAGSTNEKLFF

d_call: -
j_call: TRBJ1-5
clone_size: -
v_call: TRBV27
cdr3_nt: TGTGCCAGCAGTATGGGGGTGGGAAGCAATCAGCCCCAGCATTTT
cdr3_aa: CASSMGVGSNQPQHF

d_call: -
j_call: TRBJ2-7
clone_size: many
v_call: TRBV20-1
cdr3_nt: TGCAGTGCTAGTAAGGTCCCGGTTACGGCGCAGTACTTC
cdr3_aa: CSASKVPVTAQYF

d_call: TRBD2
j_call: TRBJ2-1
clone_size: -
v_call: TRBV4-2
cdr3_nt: TGTGCCAGCAGCCCCATCCCCACTAGCGGAACTAATGAGCTGTTCTTC
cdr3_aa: CASSPIPTSGTNELFF

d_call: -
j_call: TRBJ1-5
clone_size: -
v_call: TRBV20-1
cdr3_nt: TGCAGTGCTAGTACAGGGAAGATTCAGCCCCAGCATTTT
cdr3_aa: CSASTGKIQPQHF

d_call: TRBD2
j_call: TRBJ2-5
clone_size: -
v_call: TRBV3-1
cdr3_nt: TGTGCCAGCAGCCAAGAACTAGCGGGGCCGCAGACCCAGTACTTC
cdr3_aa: CASSQELAGPQTQYF

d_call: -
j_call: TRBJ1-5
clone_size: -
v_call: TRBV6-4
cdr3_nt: TGTGCCAGCGCAGTGGAGGGGAGTCAGCCCCAGCATTTT
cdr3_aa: CASAVEGSQPQHF

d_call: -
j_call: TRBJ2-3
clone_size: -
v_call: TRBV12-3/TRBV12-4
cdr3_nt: TGTGCCAGCAGTCGGAACAGACTTAGCATAGATGCGCAGTATTTT
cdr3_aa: CASSRNRLSIDAQYF

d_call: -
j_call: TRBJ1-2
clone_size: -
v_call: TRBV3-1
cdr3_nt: TGTGCCAGCAACCAAGAAACAACAGGGAACTATGGCTACACCTTC
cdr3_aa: CASNQETTGNYGYTF

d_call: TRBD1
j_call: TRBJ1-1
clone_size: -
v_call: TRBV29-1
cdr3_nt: TGCAGCGTGGCCTACAGGGGGGACACTGAAGCTTTCTTT
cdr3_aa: CSVAYRGDTEAFF

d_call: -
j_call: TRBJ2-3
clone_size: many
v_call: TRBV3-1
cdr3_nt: TGTGCCAGCAGCCAAGGGACTACAGCGCAGTATTTT
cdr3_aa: CASSQGTTAQYF

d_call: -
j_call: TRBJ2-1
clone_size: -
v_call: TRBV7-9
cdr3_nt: TGTGCCAGCAGCCCGGCGAGGGGTTGGGGCAATGAGCAGTTCTTC
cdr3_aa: CASSPARGWGNEQFF

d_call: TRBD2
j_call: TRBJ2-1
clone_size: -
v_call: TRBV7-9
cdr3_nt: TGTGCCAGCAGCCCAAGAAGCGGGGGCTCCTACAATGAGCAGTTCTTC
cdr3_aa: CASSPRSGGSYNEQFF